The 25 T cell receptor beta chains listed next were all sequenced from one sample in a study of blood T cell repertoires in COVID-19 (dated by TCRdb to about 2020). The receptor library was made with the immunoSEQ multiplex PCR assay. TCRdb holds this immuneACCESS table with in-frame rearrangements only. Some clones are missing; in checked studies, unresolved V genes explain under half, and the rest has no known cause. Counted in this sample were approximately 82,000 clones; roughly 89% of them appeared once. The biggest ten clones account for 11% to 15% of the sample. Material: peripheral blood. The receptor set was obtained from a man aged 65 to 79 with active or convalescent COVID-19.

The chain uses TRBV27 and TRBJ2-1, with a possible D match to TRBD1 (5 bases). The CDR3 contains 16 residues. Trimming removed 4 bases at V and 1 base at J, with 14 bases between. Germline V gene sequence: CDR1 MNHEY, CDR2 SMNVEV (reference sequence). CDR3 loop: CASSSPGFRSYNEQFF. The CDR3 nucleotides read TGTGCCAGCAGTTCCCCAGGGTTTAGATCCTACAATGAGCAGTTCTTC.

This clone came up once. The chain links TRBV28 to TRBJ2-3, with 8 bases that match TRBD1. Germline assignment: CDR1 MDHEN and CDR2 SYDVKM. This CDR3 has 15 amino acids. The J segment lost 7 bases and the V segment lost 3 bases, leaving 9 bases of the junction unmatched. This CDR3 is CASSFQGARSNTQYF. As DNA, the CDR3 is TGTGCCAGCAGTTTCCAGGGGGCTAGAAGTAATACGCAGTATTTT.

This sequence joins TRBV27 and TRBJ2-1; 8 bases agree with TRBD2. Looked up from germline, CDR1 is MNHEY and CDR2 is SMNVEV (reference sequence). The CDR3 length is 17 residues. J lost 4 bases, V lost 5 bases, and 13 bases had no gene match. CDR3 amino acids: CASSTRTSREDYNEQFF. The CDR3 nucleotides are TGTGCCAGCAGTACTCGGACTAGCAGAGAGGATTACAATGAGCAGTTCTTC.

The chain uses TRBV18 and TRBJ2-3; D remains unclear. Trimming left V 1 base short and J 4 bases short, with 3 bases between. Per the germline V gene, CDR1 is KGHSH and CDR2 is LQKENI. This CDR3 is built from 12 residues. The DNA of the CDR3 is TGTGCCAGCTCACCACTCTCAGATACGCAGTATTTT. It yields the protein CASSPLSDTQYF.

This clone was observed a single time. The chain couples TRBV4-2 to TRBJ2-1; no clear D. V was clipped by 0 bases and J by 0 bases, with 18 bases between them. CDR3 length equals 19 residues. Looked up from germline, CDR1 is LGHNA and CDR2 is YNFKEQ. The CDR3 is CASSQDLASLYFSYNEQFF. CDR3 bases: TGTGCCAGCAGCCAAGATCTTGCCAGTCTTTATTTCTCCTACAATGAGCAGTTCTTC.

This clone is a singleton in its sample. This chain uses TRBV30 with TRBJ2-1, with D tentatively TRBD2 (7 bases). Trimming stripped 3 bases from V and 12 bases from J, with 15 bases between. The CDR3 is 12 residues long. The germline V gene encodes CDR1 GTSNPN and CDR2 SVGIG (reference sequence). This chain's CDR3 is CAWSPPGGGQFF. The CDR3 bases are TGTGCCTGGAGCCCCCCGGGGGGCGGGCAGTTCTTC.

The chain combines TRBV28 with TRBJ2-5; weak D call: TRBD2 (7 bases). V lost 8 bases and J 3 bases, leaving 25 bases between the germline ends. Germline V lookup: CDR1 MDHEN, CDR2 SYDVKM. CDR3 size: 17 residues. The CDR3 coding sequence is TGTGCCAGCCTTCCCCCTAGCCAGCGGGACACCGAAGAGACCCAGTACTTC. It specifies CASLPPSQRDTEETQYF.

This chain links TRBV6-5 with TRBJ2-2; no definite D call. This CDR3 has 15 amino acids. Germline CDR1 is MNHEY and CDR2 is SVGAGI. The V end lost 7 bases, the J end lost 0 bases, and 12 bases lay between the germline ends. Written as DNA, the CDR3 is TGTGCCAGCACCCAGTATGGGCCGAACACCGGGGAGCTGTTTTTT. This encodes CASTQYGPNTGELFF.

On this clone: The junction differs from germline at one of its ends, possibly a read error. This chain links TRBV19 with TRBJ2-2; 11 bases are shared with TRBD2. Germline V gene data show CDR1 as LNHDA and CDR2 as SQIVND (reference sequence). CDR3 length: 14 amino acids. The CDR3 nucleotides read TGTGCCAGCAGTAGCGGGGGGGAGGTCGGGGAGCTGTTTTTT. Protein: CASSSGGEVGELFF.

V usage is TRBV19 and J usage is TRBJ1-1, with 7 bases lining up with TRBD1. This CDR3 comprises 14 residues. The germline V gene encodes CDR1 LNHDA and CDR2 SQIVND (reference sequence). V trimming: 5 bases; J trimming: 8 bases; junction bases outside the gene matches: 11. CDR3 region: CASSLSRQGSEAFF. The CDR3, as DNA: TGTGCCAGTAGTCTCTCTCGACAGGGATCCGAAGCTTTCTTT.

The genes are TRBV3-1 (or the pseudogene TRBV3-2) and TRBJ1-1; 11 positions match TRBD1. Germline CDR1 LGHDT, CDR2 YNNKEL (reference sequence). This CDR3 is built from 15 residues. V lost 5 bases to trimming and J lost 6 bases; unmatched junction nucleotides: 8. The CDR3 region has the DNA TGTGCCAGCAGCAGACCGGGACAGGGGGTCGCTGAAGCTTTCTTT. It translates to CASSRPGQGVAEAFF.

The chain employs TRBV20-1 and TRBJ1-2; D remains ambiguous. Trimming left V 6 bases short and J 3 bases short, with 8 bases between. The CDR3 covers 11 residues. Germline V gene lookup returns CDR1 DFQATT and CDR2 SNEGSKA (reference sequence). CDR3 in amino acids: CSAAEDYGYTF. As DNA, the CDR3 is TGCAGTGCGGCAGAAGACTATGGCTACACCTTC.

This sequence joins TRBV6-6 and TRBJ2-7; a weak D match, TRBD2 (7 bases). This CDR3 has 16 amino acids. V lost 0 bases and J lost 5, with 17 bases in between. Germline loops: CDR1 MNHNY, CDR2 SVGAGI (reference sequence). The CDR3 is CASSYSRGRREDEQYF. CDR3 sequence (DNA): TGTGCCAGCAGTTACTCGCGGGGGCGTCGAGAGGACGAGCAGTACTTC.

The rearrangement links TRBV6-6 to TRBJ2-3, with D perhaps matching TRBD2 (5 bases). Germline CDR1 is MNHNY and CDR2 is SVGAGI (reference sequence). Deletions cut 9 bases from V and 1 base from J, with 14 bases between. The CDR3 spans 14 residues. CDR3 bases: TGTGCCAGTCGGCTTAGCGCCGGCACAGATACGCAGTATTTT. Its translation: CASRLSAGTDTQYF.

The CDR3: CAWSGSLAGIYNEQFF. DNA of the CDR3: TGTGCCTGGAGTGGGTCACTAGCGGGAATTTACAATGAGCAGTTCTTC. The chain recombines TRBV30 with TRBJ2-1; TRBD2 matches 10 bases. Looked up from germline, CDR1 is GTSNPN and CDR2 is SVGIG (reference sequence). With V trimmed by 1 base and J by 4 bases, 7 bases remained unmatched. The CDR3 has 16 amino acids.

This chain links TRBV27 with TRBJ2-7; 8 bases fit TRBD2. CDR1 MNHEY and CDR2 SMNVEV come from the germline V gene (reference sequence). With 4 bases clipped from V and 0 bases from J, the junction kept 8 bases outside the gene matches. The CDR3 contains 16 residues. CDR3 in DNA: TGTGCCAGCAGTTCCTCCATCCGGGGGGGCTCCTACGAGCAGTACTTC. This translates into CASSSSIRGGSYEQYF.

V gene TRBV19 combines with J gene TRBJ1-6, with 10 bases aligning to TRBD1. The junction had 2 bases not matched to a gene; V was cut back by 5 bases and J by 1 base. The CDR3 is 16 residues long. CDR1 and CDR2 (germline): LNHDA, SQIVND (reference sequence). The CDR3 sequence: CASSPGQGSYNSPLHF. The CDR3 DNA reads TGTGCCAGTAGTCCGGGACAGGGGTCCTATAATTCACCCCTCCACTTT.

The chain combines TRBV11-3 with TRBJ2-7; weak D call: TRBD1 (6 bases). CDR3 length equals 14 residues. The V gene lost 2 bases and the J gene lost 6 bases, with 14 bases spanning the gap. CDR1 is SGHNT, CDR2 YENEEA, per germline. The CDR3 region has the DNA TGTGCCAGCAGCTTAAGGGACACCCTCGGCGAGCAGTACTTC. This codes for CASSLRDTLGEQYF.

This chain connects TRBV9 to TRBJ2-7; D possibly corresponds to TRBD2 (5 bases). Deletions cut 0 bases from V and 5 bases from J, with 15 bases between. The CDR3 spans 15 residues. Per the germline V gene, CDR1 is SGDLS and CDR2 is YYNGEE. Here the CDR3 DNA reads TGTGCCAGCAGCGTAGGAGGGCAGAGTTTCCACGAGCAGTACTTC. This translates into CASSVGGQSFHEQYF. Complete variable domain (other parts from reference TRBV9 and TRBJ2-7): DSGVTQTPKHLITATGQRVTLRCSPRSGDLSVYWYQQSLDQGLQFLIQYYNGEERAKGNILERFSAQQFPDLHSELNLSSLELGDSALYFCASSVGGQSFHEQYFGPGTRLTVT.

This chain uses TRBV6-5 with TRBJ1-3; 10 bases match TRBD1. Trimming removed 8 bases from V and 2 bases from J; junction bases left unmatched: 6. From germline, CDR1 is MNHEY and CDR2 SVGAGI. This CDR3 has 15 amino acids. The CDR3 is CASGRDRGAGNTIYF. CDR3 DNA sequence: TGTGCCAGCGGCCGGGACAGGGGAGCTGGAAACACCATATATTTT.

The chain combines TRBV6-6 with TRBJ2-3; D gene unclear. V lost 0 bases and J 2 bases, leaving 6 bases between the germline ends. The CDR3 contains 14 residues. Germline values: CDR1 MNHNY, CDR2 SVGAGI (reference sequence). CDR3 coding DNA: TGTGCCAGCAGTTACTCGAGCTTCACAGATACGCAGTATTTT. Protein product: CASSYSSFTDTQYF.

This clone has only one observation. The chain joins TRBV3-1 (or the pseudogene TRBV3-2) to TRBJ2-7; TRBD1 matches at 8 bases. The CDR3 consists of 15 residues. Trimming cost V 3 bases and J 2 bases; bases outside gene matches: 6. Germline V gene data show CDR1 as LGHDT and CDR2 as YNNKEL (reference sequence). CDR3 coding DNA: TGTGCCAGCAGCCAGTGGACAGGGCCCCCCTACGAGCAGTACTTC. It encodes CASSQWTGPPYEQYF.

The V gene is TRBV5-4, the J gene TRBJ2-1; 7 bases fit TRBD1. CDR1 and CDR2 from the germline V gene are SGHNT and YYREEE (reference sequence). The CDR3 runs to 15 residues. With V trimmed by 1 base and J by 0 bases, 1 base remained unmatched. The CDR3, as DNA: TGTGCCAGCAGCTTGAGACAGGGCTCCTACAATGAGCAGTTCTTC. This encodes CASSLRQGSYNEQFF.

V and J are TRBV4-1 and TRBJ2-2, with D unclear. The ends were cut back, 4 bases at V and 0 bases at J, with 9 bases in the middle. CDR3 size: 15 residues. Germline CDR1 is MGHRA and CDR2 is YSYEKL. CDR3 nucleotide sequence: TGCGCCAGCAGCCGTGGGCTCTCGAACACCGGGGAGCTGTTTTTT. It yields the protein CASSRGLSNTGELFF.

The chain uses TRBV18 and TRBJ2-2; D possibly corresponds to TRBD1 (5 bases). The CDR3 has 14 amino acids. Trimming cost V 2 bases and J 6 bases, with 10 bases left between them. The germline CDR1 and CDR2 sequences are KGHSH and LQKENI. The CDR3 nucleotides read TGTGCCAGCTCACCAGACAGCCACCCCGGGGAGCTGTTTTTT. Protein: CASSPDSHPGELFF. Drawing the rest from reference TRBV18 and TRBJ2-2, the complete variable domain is NAGVMQNPRHLVRRRGQEARLRCSPMKGHSHVYWYRQLPEEGLKFMVYLQKENIIDESGMPKERFSAEFPKEGPSILRIQQVVRGDSAAYFCASSPDSHPGELFFGEGSRLTVL.